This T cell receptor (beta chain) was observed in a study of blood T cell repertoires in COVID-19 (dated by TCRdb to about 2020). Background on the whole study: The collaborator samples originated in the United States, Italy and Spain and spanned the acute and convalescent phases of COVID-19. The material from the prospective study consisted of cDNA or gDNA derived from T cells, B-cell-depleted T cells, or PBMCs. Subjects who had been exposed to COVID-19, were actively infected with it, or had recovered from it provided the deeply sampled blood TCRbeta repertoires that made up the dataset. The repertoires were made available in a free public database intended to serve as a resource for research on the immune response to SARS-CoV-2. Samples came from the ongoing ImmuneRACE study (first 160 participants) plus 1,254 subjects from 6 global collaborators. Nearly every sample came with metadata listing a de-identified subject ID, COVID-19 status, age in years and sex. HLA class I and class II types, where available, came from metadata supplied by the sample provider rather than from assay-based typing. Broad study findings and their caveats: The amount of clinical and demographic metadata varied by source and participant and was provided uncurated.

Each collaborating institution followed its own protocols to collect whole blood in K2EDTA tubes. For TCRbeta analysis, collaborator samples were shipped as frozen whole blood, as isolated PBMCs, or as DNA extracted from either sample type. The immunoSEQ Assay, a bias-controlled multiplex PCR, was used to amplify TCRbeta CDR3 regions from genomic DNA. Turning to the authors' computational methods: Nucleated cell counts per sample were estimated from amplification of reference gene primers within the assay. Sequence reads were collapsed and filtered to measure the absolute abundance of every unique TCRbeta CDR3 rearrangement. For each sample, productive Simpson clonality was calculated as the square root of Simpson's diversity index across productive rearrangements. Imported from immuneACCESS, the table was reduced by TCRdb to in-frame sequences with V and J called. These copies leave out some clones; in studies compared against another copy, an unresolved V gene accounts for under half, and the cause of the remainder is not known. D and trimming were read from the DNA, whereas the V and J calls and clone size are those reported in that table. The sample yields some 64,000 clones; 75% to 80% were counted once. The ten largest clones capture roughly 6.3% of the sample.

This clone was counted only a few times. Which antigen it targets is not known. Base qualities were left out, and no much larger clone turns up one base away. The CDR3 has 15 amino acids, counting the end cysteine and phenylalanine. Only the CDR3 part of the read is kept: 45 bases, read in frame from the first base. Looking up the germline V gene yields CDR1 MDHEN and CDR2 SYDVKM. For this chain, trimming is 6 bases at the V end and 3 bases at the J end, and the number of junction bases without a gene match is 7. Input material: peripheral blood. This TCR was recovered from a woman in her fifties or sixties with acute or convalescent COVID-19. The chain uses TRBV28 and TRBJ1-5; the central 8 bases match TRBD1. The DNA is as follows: TGTGCCAGCAGCCTCGGGACAGGATACAATCAGCCCCAGCATTTT. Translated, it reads CASSLGTGYNQPQHF.